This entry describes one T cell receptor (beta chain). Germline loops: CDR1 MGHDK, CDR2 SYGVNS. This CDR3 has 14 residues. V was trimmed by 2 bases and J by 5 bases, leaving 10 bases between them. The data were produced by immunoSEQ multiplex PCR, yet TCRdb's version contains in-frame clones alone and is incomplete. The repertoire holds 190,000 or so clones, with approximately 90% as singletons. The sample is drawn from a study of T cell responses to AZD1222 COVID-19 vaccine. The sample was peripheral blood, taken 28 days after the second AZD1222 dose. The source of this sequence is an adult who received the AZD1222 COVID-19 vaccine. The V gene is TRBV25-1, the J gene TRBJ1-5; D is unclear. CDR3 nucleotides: TGTGCCAGCAGTGAACCAAGGGAGGATCAGCCCCAGCATTTT. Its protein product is CASSEPREDQPQHF. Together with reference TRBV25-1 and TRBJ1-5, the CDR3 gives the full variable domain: EADIYQTPRYLVIGTGKKITLECSQTMGHDKMYWYQQDPGMELHLIHYSYGVNSTEKGDLSSESTVSRIRTEHFPLTLESARPSHTSQYLCASSEPREDQPQHFGDGTRLSIL.